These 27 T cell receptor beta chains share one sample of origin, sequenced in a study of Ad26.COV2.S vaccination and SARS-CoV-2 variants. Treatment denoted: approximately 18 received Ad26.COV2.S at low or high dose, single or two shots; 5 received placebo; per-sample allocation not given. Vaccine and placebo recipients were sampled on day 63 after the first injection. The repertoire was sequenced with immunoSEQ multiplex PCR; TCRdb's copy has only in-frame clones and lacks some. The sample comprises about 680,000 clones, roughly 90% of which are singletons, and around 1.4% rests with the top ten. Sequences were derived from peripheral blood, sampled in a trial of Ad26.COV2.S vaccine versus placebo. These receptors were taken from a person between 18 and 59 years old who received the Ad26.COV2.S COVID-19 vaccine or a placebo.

The CDR3 spells CASSLLAGGAGNSPLHF. DNA of the CDR3: TGTGCCAGCAGCCTACTTGCAGGGGGCGCTGGTAATTCACCCCTCCACTTT. The rearrangement joins TRBV28 to TRBJ1-6, with 8 bases identical to TRBD1. The germline gives CDR1 MDHEN, CDR2 SYDVKM. V lost 6 bases and J lost 6; bases outside the gene matches: 13. CDR3 length equals 17 residues.

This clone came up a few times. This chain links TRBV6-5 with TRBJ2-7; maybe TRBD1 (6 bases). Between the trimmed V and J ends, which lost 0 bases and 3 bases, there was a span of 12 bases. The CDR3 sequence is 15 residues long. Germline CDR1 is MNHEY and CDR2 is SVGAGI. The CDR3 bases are TGTGCCAGCAGTTACTCGCCCGGGACAAACTACGAGCAGTACTTC. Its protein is CASSYSPGTNYEQYF.

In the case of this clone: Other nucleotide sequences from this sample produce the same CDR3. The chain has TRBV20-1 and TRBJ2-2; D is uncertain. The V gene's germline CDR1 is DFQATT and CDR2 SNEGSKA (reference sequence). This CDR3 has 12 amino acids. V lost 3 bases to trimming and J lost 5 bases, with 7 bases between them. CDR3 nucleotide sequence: TGCAGTGCTAGTCGTGTAACCGGGGAGCTGTTTTTT. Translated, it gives CSASRVTGELFF.

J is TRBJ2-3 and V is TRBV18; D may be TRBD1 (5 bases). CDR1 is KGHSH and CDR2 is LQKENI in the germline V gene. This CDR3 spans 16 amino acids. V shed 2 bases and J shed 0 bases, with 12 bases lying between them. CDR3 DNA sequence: TGTGCCAGCTCACCAAGCAGACAGTCTAGCACAGATACGCAGTATTTT. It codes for CASSPSRQSSTDTQYF.

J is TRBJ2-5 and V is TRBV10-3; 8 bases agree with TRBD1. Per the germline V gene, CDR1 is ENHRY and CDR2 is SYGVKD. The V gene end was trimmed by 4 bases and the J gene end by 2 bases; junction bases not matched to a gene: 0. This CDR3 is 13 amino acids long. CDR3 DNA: TGTGCCATCAGTGGGACAGGGCAAGAGACCCAGTACTTC. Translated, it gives CAISGTGQETQYF.

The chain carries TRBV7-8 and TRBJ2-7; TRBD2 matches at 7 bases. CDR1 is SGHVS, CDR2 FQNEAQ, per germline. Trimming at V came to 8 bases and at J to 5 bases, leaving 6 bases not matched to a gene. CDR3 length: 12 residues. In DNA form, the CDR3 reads TGTGCCAGCGGACTAGTATCCAACGAGCAGTACTTC. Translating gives CASGLVSNEQYF.

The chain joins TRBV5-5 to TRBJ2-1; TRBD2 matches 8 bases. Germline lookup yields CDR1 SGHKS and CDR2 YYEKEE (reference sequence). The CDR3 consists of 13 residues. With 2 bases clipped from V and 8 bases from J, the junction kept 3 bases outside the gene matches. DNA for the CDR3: TGTGCCAGCAGCTTAGCGGGAGCCGATGAGCAGTTCTTC. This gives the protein CASSLAGADEQFF.

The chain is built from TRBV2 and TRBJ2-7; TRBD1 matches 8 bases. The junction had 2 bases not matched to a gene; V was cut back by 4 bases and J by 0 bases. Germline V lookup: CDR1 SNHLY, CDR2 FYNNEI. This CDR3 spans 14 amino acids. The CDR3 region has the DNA TGTGCCAGCAGTGGCCAGGGGGCCTCCTACGAGCAGTACTTC. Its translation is CASSGQGASYEQYF.

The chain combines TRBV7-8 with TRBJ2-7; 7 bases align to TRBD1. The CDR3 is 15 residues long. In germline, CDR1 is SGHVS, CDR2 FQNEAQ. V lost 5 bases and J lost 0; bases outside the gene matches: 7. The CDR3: CASSQQGSFSYEQYF. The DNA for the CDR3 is TGTGCCAGCAGCCAACAGGGGTCCTTCTCCTACGAGCAGTACTTC. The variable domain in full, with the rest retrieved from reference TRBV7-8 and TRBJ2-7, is GAGVSQSPRYKVAKRGQDVALRCDPISGHVSLFWYQQALGQGPEFLTYFQNEAQLDKSGLPSDRFFAERPEGSVSTLKIQRTQQEDSAVYLCASSQQGSFSYEQYFGPGTRLTVT.

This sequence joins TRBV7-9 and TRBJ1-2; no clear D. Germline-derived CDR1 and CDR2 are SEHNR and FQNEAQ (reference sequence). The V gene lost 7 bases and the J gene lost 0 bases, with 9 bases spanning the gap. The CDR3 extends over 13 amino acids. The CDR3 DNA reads TGTGCCAGCACCGCTATCGCTAACTATGGCTACACCTTC. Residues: CASTAIANYGYTF.

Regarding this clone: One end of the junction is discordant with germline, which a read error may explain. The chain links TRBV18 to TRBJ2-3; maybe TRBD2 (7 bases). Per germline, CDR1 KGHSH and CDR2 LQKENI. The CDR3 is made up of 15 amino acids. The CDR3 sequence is CASSPSGGLTNTQYF. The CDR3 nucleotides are TGTGCCAGCTCACCATCGGGGGGCCTCACAAATACGCAGTATTTT.

CDR3 bases: TGTGCCAGCGGGAAAGCGGGAAACTCCTACAATGAGCAGTTCTTC. It yields the protein CASGKAGNSYNEQFF. The chain recombines TRBV7-9 with TRBJ2-1; 7 bases agree with TRBD2. The ends lost 8 bases at V and 0 bases at J; junction bases unmatched: 7. The CDR3 sequence is 15 residues long. The germline V gene has CDR1 SEHNR and CDR2 FQNEAQ (reference sequence).

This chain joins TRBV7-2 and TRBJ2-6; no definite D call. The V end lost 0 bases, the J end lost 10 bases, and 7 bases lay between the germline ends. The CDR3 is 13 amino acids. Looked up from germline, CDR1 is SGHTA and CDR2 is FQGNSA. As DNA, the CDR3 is TGTGCCAGCAGCTTAGCAGACGGGAACGTCCTGACTTTC. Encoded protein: CASSLADGNVLTF.

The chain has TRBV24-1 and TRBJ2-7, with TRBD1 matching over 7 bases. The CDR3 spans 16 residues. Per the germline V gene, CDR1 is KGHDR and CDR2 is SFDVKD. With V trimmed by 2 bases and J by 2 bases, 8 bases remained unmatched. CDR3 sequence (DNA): TGTGCCACCAGTGATTCCCCCGGGACAGTAGCCTACGAGCAGTACTTC. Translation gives CATSDSPGTVAYEQYF.

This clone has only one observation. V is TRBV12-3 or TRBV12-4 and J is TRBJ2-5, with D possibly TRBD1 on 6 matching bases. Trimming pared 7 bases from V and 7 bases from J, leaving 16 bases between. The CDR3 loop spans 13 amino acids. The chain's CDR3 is CASNQQGKGTQYF. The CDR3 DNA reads TGTGCCAGCAACCAACAGGGTAAAGGGACCCAGTACTTC.

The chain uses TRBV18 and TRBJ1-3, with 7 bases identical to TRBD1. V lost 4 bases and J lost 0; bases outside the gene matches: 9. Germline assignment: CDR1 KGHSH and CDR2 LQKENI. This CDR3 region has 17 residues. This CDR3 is CASSLLETGFSGNTIYF. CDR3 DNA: TGTGCCAGCTCACTCTTGGAGACAGGGTTCTCTGGAAACACCATATATTTT.

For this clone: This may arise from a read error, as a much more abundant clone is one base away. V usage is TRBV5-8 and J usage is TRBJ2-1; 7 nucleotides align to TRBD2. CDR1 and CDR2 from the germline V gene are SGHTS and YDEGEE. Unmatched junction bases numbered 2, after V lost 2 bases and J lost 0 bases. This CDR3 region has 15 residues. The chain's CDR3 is CASSFGGSSYNEQFF. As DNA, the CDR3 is TGTGCCAGCAGCTTTGGCGGGAGCTCCTACAATGAGCAGTTCTTC.

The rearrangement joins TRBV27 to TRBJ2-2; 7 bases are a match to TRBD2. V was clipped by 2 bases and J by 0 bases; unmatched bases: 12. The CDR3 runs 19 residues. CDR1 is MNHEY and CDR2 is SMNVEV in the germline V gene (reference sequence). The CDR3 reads CASSLRRAGRDANTGELFF. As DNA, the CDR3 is TGTGCCAGCAGTTTACGGCGGGCGGGGAGGGATGCGAACACCGGGGAGCTGTTTTTT.

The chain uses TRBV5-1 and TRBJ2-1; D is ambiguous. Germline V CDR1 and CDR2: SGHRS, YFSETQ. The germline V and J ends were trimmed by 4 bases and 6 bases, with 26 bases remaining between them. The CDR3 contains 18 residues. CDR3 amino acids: CASSPARTFGATLNEQFF. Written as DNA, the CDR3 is TGCGCCAGCAGCCCGGCCAGAACTTTTGGCGCTACCCTCAATGAGCAGTTCTTC.

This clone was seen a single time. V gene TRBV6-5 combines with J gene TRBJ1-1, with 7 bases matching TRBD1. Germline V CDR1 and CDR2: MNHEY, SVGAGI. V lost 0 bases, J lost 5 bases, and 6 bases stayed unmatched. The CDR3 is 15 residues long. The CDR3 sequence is CASSYSGRGTTEAFF. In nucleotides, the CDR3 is TGTGCCAGCAGTTACTCGGGCAGGGGGACAACTGAAGCTTTCTTT.

This chain's CDR3 is CASSQLTGGEGTDTQYF. The CDR3 DNA is TGTGCCAGCAGCCAGTTAACAGGGGGCGAGGGCACAGATACGCAGTATTTT. The chain couples TRBV7-6 to TRBJ2-3, with 9 bases that match TRBD1. The ends lost 5 bases at V and 1 base at J; junction bases unmatched: 10. The V gene's germline CDR1 is SGHVS and CDR2 FNYEAQ. The CDR3 consists of 17 residues. Based on the CDR3 plus reference TRBV7-6 and TRBJ2-3, the full variable domain is GAGVSQSPRYKVTKRGQDVALRCDPISGHVSLYWYRQALGQGPEFLTYFNYEAQQDKSGLPNDRFSAERPEGSISTLTIQRTEQRDSAMYRCASSQLTGGEGTDTQYFGPGTRLTVL.

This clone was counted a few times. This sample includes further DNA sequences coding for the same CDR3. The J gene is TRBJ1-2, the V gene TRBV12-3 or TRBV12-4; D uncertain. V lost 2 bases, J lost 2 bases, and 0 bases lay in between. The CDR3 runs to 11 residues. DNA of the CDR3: TGTGCCAGCAGTTTAAACTATGGCTACACCTTC. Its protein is CASSLNYGYTF.

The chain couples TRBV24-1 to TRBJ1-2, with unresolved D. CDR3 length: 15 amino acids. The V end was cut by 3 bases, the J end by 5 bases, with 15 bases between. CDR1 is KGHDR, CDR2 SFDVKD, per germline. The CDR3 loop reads CATSDLDGLLYGYTF. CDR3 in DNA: TGTGCCACCAGTGATCTTGACGGCCTTCTGTATGGCTACACCTTC.

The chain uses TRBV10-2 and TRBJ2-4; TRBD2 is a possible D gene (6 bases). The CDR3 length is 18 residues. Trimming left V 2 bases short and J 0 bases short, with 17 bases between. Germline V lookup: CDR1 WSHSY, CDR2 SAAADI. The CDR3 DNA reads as TGCGCCAGCAGTGAGAGTGGAGGGAGCGCTATAGCCAAAAACATTCAGTACTTC. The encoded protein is CASSESGGSAIAKNIQYF.

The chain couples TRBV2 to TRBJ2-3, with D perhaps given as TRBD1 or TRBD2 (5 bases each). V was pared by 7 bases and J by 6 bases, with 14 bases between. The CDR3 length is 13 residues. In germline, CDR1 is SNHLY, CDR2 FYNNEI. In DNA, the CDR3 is TGTGCCAGCAAGGGGAGCGGCTACGATACGCAGTATTTT. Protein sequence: CASKGSGYDTQYF.

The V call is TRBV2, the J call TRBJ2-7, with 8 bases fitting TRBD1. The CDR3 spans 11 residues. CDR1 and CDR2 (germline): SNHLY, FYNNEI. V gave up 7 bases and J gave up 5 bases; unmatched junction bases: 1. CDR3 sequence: CASNRGNEQYF. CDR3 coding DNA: TGTGCCAGCAACAGGGGGAACGAGCAGTACTTC.

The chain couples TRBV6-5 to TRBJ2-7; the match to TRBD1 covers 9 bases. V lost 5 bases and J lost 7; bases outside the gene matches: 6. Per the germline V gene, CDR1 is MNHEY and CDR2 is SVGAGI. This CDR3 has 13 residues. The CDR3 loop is CASSTPDRGEQYF. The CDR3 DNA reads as TGTGCCAGCAGTACTCCGGACAGGGGAGAGCAGTACTTC.